The next 5 T cell receptor beta chains were all read from a single sample in a study of OX40 agonist ivuxolimab in advanced cancers. The method was immunoSEQ multiplex PCR; TCRdb's version includes in-frame clones alone and lacks a portion of them. The sample shows approximately 100,000 clones, around 85% of them seen only once. The sample here was CD4+ or CD8+ T cells sorted from blood, taken in a trial of the OX40 agonist ivuxolimab. The receptors here all came from an adult with an advanced solid tumor such as melanoma, head and neck, liver or kidney cancer.

The rearrangement links TRBV2 to TRBJ1-4; no clear D. V lost 7 bases and J 0 bases, leaving 6 bases between the germline ends. Germline V gene lookup returns CDR1 SNHLY and CDR2 FYNNEI. The CDR3 is 13 amino acids. The CDR3 is CASKDATNEKLFF. CDR3 nucleotides: TGTGCCAGCAAGGATGCAACTAATGAAAAACTGTTTTTT.

The chain employs TRBV18 and TRBJ1-4; D may be TRBD1 (6 bases). From germline, CDR1 is KGHSH and CDR2 LQKENI. The CDR3 has 13 amino acids. Trimming cost V 3 bases and J 11 bases, with 13 bases left between them. CDR3: CASSPAGEVKLFF. In DNA, the CDR3 is TGTGCCAGCTCACCCGCAGGGGAGGTCAAACTGTTTTTT.

This clone has only a few counts. The CDR3 sequence is CASSSGTGVTDTQYF. CDR3 in DNA: TGCGCCAGCAGCTCAGGAACGGGAGTCACAGATACGCAGTATTTT. V gene TRBV5-1 combines with J gene TRBJ2-3; D may be TRBD2 (6 bases). Trimming pared 3 bases from V and 2 bases from J, leaving 13 bases between. The germline V gene encodes CDR1 SGHRS and CDR2 YFSETQ. The CDR3 covers 15 residues.

V usage is TRBV21-1 and J usage is TRBJ2-1; the table's TRBD1 call for D was not verified on the DNA. TRBV21-1 is marked as a pseudogene. The CDR3 is made up of 16 amino acids. The CDR3, as DNA: TGTGCCGGCACCCCCCCAGGGCAGGGGGCCCACAATGAGCAGTTCTTC. Translating it yields CAGTPPGQGAHNEQFF.

The J gene is TRBJ2-3, the V gene TRBV9; D may be TRBD1 (5 bases). This CDR3 comprises 14 residues. V lost 3 bases to trimming and J lost 1 base, with 9 bases between them. From germline, CDR1 is SGDLS and CDR2 YYNGEE. The CDR3, as DNA: TGTGCCAGCAGCGCAAAGACAGGCACAGATACGCAGTATTTT. Its protein product is CASSAKTGTDTQYF.